Shown below are 26 T cell receptor beta chains from a single sample sequenced in a study of read filtering for tumor transcriptome and immune sequencing. This library used 300 to 450 ng RNA and molecular barcoded adaptors spanning alpha/delta and beta/gamma chains. TCRdb analysed the reads with MiXCR anew, one entry per CDR3 protein. Here the sample spans tens of thousands of distinct CDR3 sequences, approximately 12% being singletons. The sequencing input was a population of CD138-negative cells sorted from bone marrow. The source is a donor at least 40 years old with multiple myeloma.

There are a few counts of this clonotype. The J gene is TRBJ2-1, the V gene TRBV29-1; no reliable D call. The V end lost 1 base, the J end lost 2 bases, and 6 bases lay between the germline ends. Per the germline V gene, CDR1 is SQVTM and CDR2 is ANQGSEA. The CDR3 runs 13 residues. As DNA, the CDR3 is TGCAGCGTTGAAGCGGTCGCCTACAATGAGCAGTTCTTC. Residues: CSVEAVAYNEQFF.

Concerning this clonotype: At one of its ends the junction is not consistent with the germline gene, which may arise from a read error. The chain employs TRBV29-1 and TRBJ2-1, with TRBD2 as a possible D gene (6 bases). Germline assignment: CDR1 SQVTM and CDR2 ANQGSEA. The length of the CDR3 is 14 residues. CDR3 in amino acids: CSVDREVFYKEQFF. The CDR3 DNA sequence: TGCAGCGTTGATAGGGAGGTCTTCTACAAGGAGCAGTTCTTC.

A few counts support this clonotype. It may be a read error: a sequence one base away is much more abundant. The chain joins TRBV20-1 to TRBJ2-3, with D possibly TRBD2 on 5 matching bases. Trimming shortened V by 1 base and J by 4 bases, and 9 bases separated the two germline ends. From germline, CDR1 is DFQATT and CDR2 SNEGSKA (reference sequence). This CDR3 has 13 amino acids. The DNA of the CDR3 is TGCAGTGCTAGAGCTCAGAGGGCAGATACGCAGTATTTT. Encoded protein: CSARAQRADTQYF.

In this sample, this clonotype turned up many times. V usage is TRBV6-1 and J usage is TRBJ2-1, with TRBD2 identical over 12 bases. With 5 bases clipped from V and 2 bases from J, the junction kept 1 base outside the gene matches. This CDR3 is 15 amino acids long. CDR1 and CDR2 from the germline V gene are MNHNS and SASEGT. The CDR3 loop is CASSRLAGAYNEQFF. The DNA for the CDR3 is TGTGCCAGCAGTCGACTAGCGGGAGCCTACAATGAGCAGTTCTTC.

For this clonotype: Since a far larger clone is one base different, this is likely a read error. The gene calls are TRBV7-2 and TRBJ1-4; D is possibly TRBD1 (5 bases). The CDR3 runs 14 residues. Germline-derived CDR1 and CDR2 are SGHTA and FQGNSA. The CDR3 sequence: CACSFQSTGTSSYF. CDR3 DNA sequence: TGTGCCTGCAGCTTTCAGAGCACCGGGACTAGTTCCTATTTT.

In its sample, this clonotype was seen many times. V gene TRBV6-5 combines with J gene TRBJ2-2; 7 bases match TRBD1. V lost 10 bases to trimming and J lost 7 bases; unmatched junction nucleotides: 9. CDR1 and CDR2 from the germline V gene are MNHEY and SVGAGI. CDR3 length: 13 residues. CDR3 residues: CATHRGLGGELFF. In DNA form, the CDR3 reads TGTGCCACCCACAGGGGCTTGGGCGGGGAGCTGTTTTTT.

The CDR3 sequence is CASGNLAGGFRVTQYF. As DNA, the CDR3 is TGTGCCAGCGGTAATCTAGCGGGGGGTTTTCGTGTTACGCAGTATTTT. The chain has TRBV28 and TRBJ2-3; TRBD2 aligns across 11 bases. V dropped 8 bases and J dropped 8; count of bases not matched to a gene: 15. This CDR3 is 16 amino acids long. Germline lookup yields CDR1 MDHEN and CDR2 SYDVKM.

At least ten counts were recorded for this clonotype. V usage is TRBV4-1 and J usage is TRBJ2-1; 8 bases agree with TRBD2. The junction had 8 bases not matched to a gene; V was cut back by 6 bases and J by 7 bases. Per the germline V gene, CDR1 is MGHRA and CDR2 is YSYEKL. CDR3 length equals 14 residues. CDR3 protein: CASSDSTSVNEQFF. The DNA for the CDR3 is TGCGCCAGCAGTGACTCGACTAGCGTAAATGAGCAGTTCTTC.

This clonotype was seen ten or more times. V is TRBV29-1 and J is TRBJ2-1; D remains unclear. Per the germline V gene, CDR1 is SQVTM and CDR2 is ANQGSEA. The CDR3 loop spans 13 amino acids. The CDR3 bases are TGCAGTTCCGCAATTAGCTCCTACAATGAGCAGTTCTTC. Translation gives CSSAISSYNEQFF.

Ten or more counts support this clonotype. The chain is built from TRBV5-1 and TRBJ2-7; no definite D call. The germline CDR1 and CDR2 sequences are SGHRS and YFSETQ. V shed 6 bases and J shed 2 bases, with 18 bases lying between them. The CDR3 sequence is 15 residues long. CDR3 nucleotide sequence: TGCGCCAGCACTCTAGAGTCAGGTAAAACCTACGAGCAGTACTTC. It is translated as CASTLESGKTYEQYF.

This clonotype was counted ten times or more. This chain links TRBV2 with TRBJ2-3; D not certain. Germline V lookup: CDR1 SNHLY, CDR2 FYNNEI. Trimming removed 6 bases at V and 0 bases at J, with 7 bases between. This CDR3 comprises 13 residues. The CDR3 is CASRGSSTDTQYF. The CDR3 nucleotides are TGTGCCAGCAGGGGAAGTAGCACAGATACGCAGTATTTT. Variable domain in full (rest from reference TRBV2 and TRBJ2-3): EPEVTQTPSHQVTQMGQEVILRCVPISNHLYFYWYRQILGQKVEFLVSFYNNEISEKSEIFDDQFSVERPDGSNFTLKIRSTKLEDSAMYFCASRGSSTDTQYFGPGTRLTVL.

This clonotype showed up many times. V is TRBV29-1 and J is TRBJ2-1; 8 nucleotides line up with TRBD2. The junction had 10 bases not matched to a gene; V was cut back by 0 bases and J by 15 bases. Germline values: CDR1 SQVTM, CDR2 ANQGSEA. This CDR3 is 13 amino acids long. The CDR3 region is CSVEDRETSARFF. The DNA of the CDR3 is TGCAGCGTTGAAGACAGGGAGACTAGCGCGAGGTTCTTC.

As concerns this clonotype: Being one base from a much bigger clone, this may be a read error. The CDR3 DNA reads as TGCAGCGTAGCTAGCGGGAGCTCTGGGGCCAACGTCCTGACTTTC. It specifies CSVASGSSGANVLTF. The genes are TRBV29-1 and TRBJ2-6; 10 bases match TRBD2. From germline, CDR1 is SQVTM and CDR2 ANQGSEA. The trim removed 6 bases at V and 0 bases at J, leaving 2 bases unmatched. CDR3 size: 15 residues.

This clonotype occurred many times. The chain links TRBV29-1 to TRBJ2-3, with D possibly being TRBD1 (5 bases). Trimming shortened V by 2 bases and J by 6 bases, and 15 bases separated the two germline ends. Germline V gives CDR1 SQVTM, CDR2 ANQGSEA. This CDR3 is built from 14 residues. The CDR3 sequence is CSVERGNLGDTQYF. The CDR3, as DNA: TGCAGCGTTGAAAGGGGAAACTTGGGGGATACGCAGTATTTT.

The chain is built from TRBV30 and TRBJ1-2, with TRBD1 matching over 7 bases. CDR1 and CDR2 (germline): GTSNPN, SVGIG (reference sequence). Germline trimming cut 3 bases from V and 10 bases from J; bases unmatched to any gene: 11. This CDR3 is 13 amino acids long. In nucleotides, the CDR3 is TGTGCCTGGAGCCAAGGGCAGGGGGTTGACTACACCTTC. Translating it yields CAWSQGQGVDYTF.

This clonotype was seen ten or more times. V usage is TRBV2 and J usage is TRBJ2-1; D ambiguous. Germline V gene sequence: CDR1 SNHLY, CDR2 FYNNEI. The CDR3 sequence is 12 residues long. Trimming pared 7 bases from V and 8 bases from J, leaving 12 bases between. In DNA, the CDR3 is TGTGCCAGCAACGGGCCTGCCGATGAGCAGTTCTTC. Protein: CASNGPADEQFF. The full variable domain, its missing parts supplied by reference TRBV2 and TRBJ2-1, is EPEVTQTPSHQVTQMGQEVILRCVPISNHLYFYWYRQILGQKVEFLVSFYNNEISEKSEIFDDQFSVERPDGSNFTLKIRSTKLEDSAMYFCASNGPADEQFFGPGTRLTVL.

This clonotype was observed at least ten times. Here the CDR3 DNA reads TGTGCCAGCAGCTCGACTAGCGGGAGCCCAGATACGCAGTATTTT. Translated, it gives CASSSTSGSPDTQYF. The chain has TRBV7-9 and TRBJ2-3; 12 positions match TRBD2. V trimming: 4 bases; J trimming: 4 bases; junction bases outside the gene matches: 3. CDR1 and CDR2 from the germline V gene are SEHNR and FQNEAQ (reference sequence). This CDR3 has 15 residues.

This clonotype was detected ten times or more. The chain has TRBV5-4 and TRBJ2-2; 8 bases match TRBD2. Unmatched junction bases numbered 10, after V lost 2 bases and J lost 7 bases. The length of the CDR3 is 16 residues. Germline V gene lookup returns CDR1 SGHNT and CDR2 YYREEE (reference sequence). The CDR3 reads CASSFSQREIGGELFF. The CDR3 DNA is TGTGCCAGCAGCTTTTCCCAGCGGGAGATTGGCGGGGAGCTGTTTTTT.

The sample holds many counts of this clonotype. The CDR3 is CASIIDGGTPTDTQYF. For the CDR3, the DNA is TGTGCCAGCATTATCGACGGAGGGACCCCCACAGATACGCAGTATTTT. This chain uses TRBV6-6 with TRBJ2-3; TRBD2 might be the D (6 bases). The CDR3 length is 16 residues. The V gene's germline CDR1 is MNHNY and CDR2 SVGAGI (reference sequence). The V end was cut by 7 bases, the J end by 2 bases, with 19 bases between.

This clonotype was found many times. This rearrangement joins TRBV20-1 to TRBJ1-1; D not certain. CDR1 and CDR2 from the germline V gene are DFQATT and SNEGSKA (reference sequence). The CDR3 contains 12 residues. The V gene lost 6 bases and the J gene lost 1 base, with 9 bases spanning the gap. The CDR3 DNA follows: TGCAGTGCCCTGACACAGAACACTGAAGCTTTCTTT. This codes for CSALTQNTEAFF.

The V gene is TRBV6-6, the J gene TRBJ2-4; D not resolved. Germline V CDR1 and CDR2: MNHNY, SVGAGI (reference sequence). The CDR3 totals 14 residues. Trimming took off 5 bases at V and 8 bases at J, with 16 bases between the two ends. CDR3: CASSPDGLIYIQYF. CDR3 in DNA: TGTGCCAGCAGTCCGGACGGGCTAATATACATTCAGTACTTC.

This clonotype has a handful of counts. This could be a read error, since a much larger clone is one nucleotide away. V usage is TRBV7-2 and J usage is TRBJ1-4; D is ambiguous. This CDR3 has 14 amino acids. Germline values: CDR1 SGHTA, CDR2 FQGNSA. For the CDR3, the DNA is TGTGCCAGCAGCACCCCCCCAACTAATGAAAAACGGTTTTTT. Its protein is CASSTPPTNEKRFF. Together with reference TRBV7-2 and TRBJ1-4, the CDR3 gives the full variable domain: GAGVSQSPSNKVTEKGKDVELRCDPISGHTALYWYRQSLGQGLEFLIYFQGNSAPDKSGLPSDRFSAERTGGSVSTLTIQRTQQEDSAVYLCASSTPPTNEKRFFGSGTQLSVL.

In its sample, this clonotype was seen many times. The rearrangement links TRBV7-2 to TRBJ1-5; no firm D call. The V gene's germline CDR1 is SGHTA and CDR2 FQGNSA. Trimming pared 1 base from V and 7 bases from J, leaving 26 bases between. The CDR3 runs to 19 residues. The CDR3 DNA reads TGTGCCAGCAGCTTAGATGGGCCACAAGGCTACGGTGCATTGCAGCCCCAGCATTTT. Translated: CASSLDGPQGYGALQPQHF.

This clonotype has more than one count but fewer than ten. The chain links TRBV7-2 to TRBJ2-1; 7 bases map to TRBD2. The CDR3 covers 17 residues. Unmatched junction bases numbered 19, after V lost 6 bases and J lost 8 bases. CDR1 and CDR2 from the germline V gene are SGHTA and FQGNSA. The CDR3 bases are TGTGCCAGCAGTCCTAGGGGCGGCGGGGGACCGGCTCATGAGCAGTTCTTC. Translated: CASSPRGGGGPAHEQFF. Full variable domain (remainder filled in from reference TRBV7-2 and TRBJ2-1): GAGVSQSPSNKVTEKGKDVELRCDPISGHTALYWYRQSLGQGLEFLIYFQGNSAPDKSGLPSDRFSAERTGGSVSTLTIQRTQQEDSAVYLCASSPRGGGGPAHEQFFGPGTRLTVL.

This clonotype was recorded at least ten times. This chain uses TRBV25-1 with TRBJ2-1; the D is unclear. The CDR3 runs 11 residues. The germline CDR1 and CDR2 sequences are MGHDK and SYGVNS. The V and J ends lost 3 bases and 3 bases respectively, with 0 bases between them. CDR3 bases: TGTGCCAGCAGTGACTACAATGAGCAGTTCTTC. This encodes CASSDYNEQFF.

This clonotype turned up a few times. A far larger clone is one nucleotide away, so this likely arose from a read error. The chain couples TRBV11-1 to TRBJ2-1; 11 bases fit TRBD2. CDR3 length: 15 residues. Germline assignment: CDR1 SGHAT and CDR2 FQDESV (reference sequence). The CDR3 is CAGSFLKLAGGYEFF. In DNA, the CDR3 is TGTGCCGGCAGCTTCTTGAAGCTAGCGGGAGGCTACGAGTTCTTC. Full variable domain (missing parts from reference TRBV11-1 and TRBJ2-1): EAEVAQSPRYKITEKSQAVAFWCDPISGHATLYWYRQILGQGPELLVQFQDESVVDDSQLPKDRFSAERLKGVDSTLKIQPAELGDSAMYLCAGSFLKLAGGYEFFGPGTRLTVL.